This record concerns one TCR beta chain sequence. Its specific antigen is unknown. No much larger clone exists at a distance of one base, and base qualities are not known. Collaborating institutions collected whole blood in K2EDTA tubes following their own protocols. For TCRbeta analysis, collaborators shipped samples as frozen whole blood, isolated PBMCs, or DNA extracted from either of those sample types. The immunoSEQ Assay, a bias-controlled multiplex PCR, was used to amplify TCRbeta CDR3 regions from genomic DNA. The original methods were these. The number of nucleated cells in each sample was estimated by amplification of reference gene primers within the assay. Sequence reads were collapsed and filtered to measure the absolute abundance of every unique TCRbeta CDR3 rearrangement. For each sample, productive Simpson clonality was calculated as the square root of Simpson's diversity index over productive rearrangements. The source is immuneACCESS, and TCRdb retained only in-frame sequences with V and J called. Part of the clones is not carried over; for the studies checked, unresolved V genes explain less than half of this, and the remainder is unexplained. Clone size and V and J calls were adopted from that table, with D and trimming inferred from the DNA. This sample lists approximately 98,000 clones; just over 85% were detected once. The ten largest clones take up about 2.2% of the sample.

The data originate from a study of blood T cell repertoires in COVID-19 (dated by TCRdb to about 2020). Study-level background: Collaborator samples came from the United States, Italy and Spain and covered acute and convalescent phases of COVID-19. The material from the prospective study consisted of cDNA or gDNA derived from T cells, B-cell-depleted T cells, or PBMCs. The dataset comprised deeply sampled blood TCRbeta repertoires from subjects exposed to, actively infected with, or recovered from COVID-19. A freely available public database, intended as a resource for researchers studying the immune response to SARS-CoV-2, is where the repertoires were released. Samples came from the ongoing ImmuneRACE study (first 160 participants) plus 1,254 subjects from 6 global collaborators. The sample metadata nearly always contained a de-identified subject ID, COVID-19 status, age in years and sex. Where available, HLA class I and class II types were taken from metadata supplied by the sample provider and were not determined by assay-based typing. On the study overall, not on this receptor specifically: The quantity of clinical and demographic metadata differed by source and by participant and was supplied without curation.

V loses 0 bases, J loses 4 bases, and the germline ends lie 10 bases apart. The CDR3 numbers 14 residues from cysteine through phenylalanine. Only CDR3 DNA remains: 42 bases, in frame from the first base. Taken from the germline V gene, the CDR1 and CDR2 loops are SGDLS and YYNGEE. The source material was peripheral blood. Recombination linked TRBV9 to TRBJ1-1, with no reliable assignment of the D segment. This clonotype was sampled from a human donor in a cohort sampled during active COVID-19. The CDR3 protein: CASSVASAGTEAFF. The nucleotide sequence is TGTGCCAGCAGCGTAGCCTCGGCGGGCACTGAAGCTTTCTTT.